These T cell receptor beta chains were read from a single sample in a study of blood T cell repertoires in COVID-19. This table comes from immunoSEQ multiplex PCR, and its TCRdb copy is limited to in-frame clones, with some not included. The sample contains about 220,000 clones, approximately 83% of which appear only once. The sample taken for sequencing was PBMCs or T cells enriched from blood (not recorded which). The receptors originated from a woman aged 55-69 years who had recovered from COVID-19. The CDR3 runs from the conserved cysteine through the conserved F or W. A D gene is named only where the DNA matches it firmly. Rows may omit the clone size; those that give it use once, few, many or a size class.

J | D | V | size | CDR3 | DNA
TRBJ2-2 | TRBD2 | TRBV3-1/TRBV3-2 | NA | CASSGDRLAGSNTGELFF | TGTGCCAGCAGCGGGGATCGACTAGCGGGATCGAACACCGGGGAGCTGTTTTTT
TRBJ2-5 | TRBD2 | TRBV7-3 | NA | CASSLSRRGVTTQYF | TGTGCCAGCAGCTTAAGTCGGCGGGGGGTGACGACCCAGTACTTC
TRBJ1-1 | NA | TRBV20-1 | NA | CSASGRVRGGDLRMDTEAFF | TGCAGTGCTAGTGGCAGGGTAAGGGGAGGGGATTTACGGATGGACACTGAAGCTTTCTTT
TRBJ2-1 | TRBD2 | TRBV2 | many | CASSQLAGGFF | TGTGCCAGCAGTCAACTAGCGGGAGGGTTCTTC
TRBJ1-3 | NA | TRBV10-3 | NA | CAISEMGRSGNTIYF | TGTGCCATCAGTGAGATGGGCCGCTCTGGAAACACCATATATTTT
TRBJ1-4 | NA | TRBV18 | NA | CASSPQSFQAPNEKLFF | TGTGCCAGCTCACCACAGTCGTTCCAGGCCCCTAATGAAAAACTGTTTTTT
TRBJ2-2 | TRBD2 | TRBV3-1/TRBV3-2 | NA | CASSQLLPGLAGANTGELFF | TGTGCCAGCAGCCAACTCCTTCCGGGACTAGCGGGCGCGAACACCGGGGAGCTGTTTTTT
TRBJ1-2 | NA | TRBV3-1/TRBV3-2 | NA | CASSQGYRPPYGYTF | TGTGCCAGCAGCCAAGGTTACAGGCCCCCGTATGGCTACACCTTC
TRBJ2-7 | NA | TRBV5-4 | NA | CASSPELGVYEQYF | TGTGCCAGCAGCCCGGAACTAGGAGTATACGAGCAGTACTTC
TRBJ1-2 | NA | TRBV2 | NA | CAKEGGDGYTF | TGTGCCAAAGAAGGGGGTGATGGCTACACCTTC
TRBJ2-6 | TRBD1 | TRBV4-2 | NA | CASSQDLTGVGILANVLTF | TGTGCCAGCAGCCAAGATCTCACAGGGGTAGGAATATTGGCCAACGTCCTGACTTTC
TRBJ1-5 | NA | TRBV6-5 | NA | CASSPPHSNQPQHF | TGTGCCAGCAGTCCCCCACATAGCAATCAGCCCCAGCATTTT
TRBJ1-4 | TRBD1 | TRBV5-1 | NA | CASSGGQGHEKLFF | TGCGCCAGCAGCGGGGGACAGGGGCATGAAAAACTGTTTTTT
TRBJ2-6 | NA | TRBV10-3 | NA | CAITGSAGANVLTF | TGTGCCATCACGGGGTCGGCTGGGGCCAACGTCCTGACTTTC
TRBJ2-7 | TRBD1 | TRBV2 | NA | CASRGQSPIYEQYF | TGTGCCAGCAGGGGACAGTCCCCGATCTACGAGCAGTACTTC